The 5 T cell receptor beta chains below all came from one sample that was sequenced in a study of graft-versus-host responses after intestinal transplantation. Their specific antigens are unknown. Generated by immunoSEQ multiplex PCR, the TCRdb table keeps only in-frame clones and is missing some. The sample yields tens of thousands of clones, roughly 91% seen once. The specimen comprised unstimulated CD8+ T cells sorted from spleen or lymph node cells, sampled before intestinal transplant. These receptors originate from a human donor who received an intestinal transplant.

CDR3 sequence reads: CASSIPSNQPQHF. CDR3 coding DNA: TGTGCCAGTAGTATTCCTAGTAATCAGCCCCAGCATTTT. The chain combines TRBV19 with TRBJ1-5; D unclear. The CDR3 spans 13 residues. In germline, CDR1 is LNHDA, CDR2 SQIVND (reference sequence). V gave up 3 bases and J gave up 4 bases, with 7 bases separating them.

The V gene is TRBV30, the J gene TRBJ1-2; D uncertain. Deletions cut 5 bases from V and 0 bases from J, with 25 bases between. CDR3 size: 18 residues. CDR1 is GTSNPN, CDR2 SVGIG, per germline (reference sequence). The CDR3 spells CAWEPATFAERANYGYTF. The CDR3 bases are TGTGCCTGGGAGCCTGCCACCTTCGCGGAGAGAGCTAACTATGGCTACACCTTC. The full variable domain, its missing parts supplied by reference TRBV30 and TRBJ1-2, is SQTIHQWPATLVQPVGSPLSLECTVEGTSNPNLYWYRQAAGRGLQLLFYSVGIGQISSEVPQNLSASRPQDRQFILSSKKLLLSDSGFYLCAWEPATFAERANYGYTFGSGTRLTVV.

The CDR3 DNA follows: TGTGCCAGCAGGGGACACTCTAACTATGGCTACACCTTC. This encodes CASRGHSNYGYTF. The V call is TRBV11-2, the J call TRBJ1-2; TRBD1 might be the D (6 bases). This CDR3 contains 13 residues. Trimming took off 6 bases at V and 0 bases at J, with 8 bases between the two ends. Germline lookup yields CDR1 SGHAT and CDR2 FQNNGV.

The V call is TRBV19, the J call TRBJ2-1; weak D call: TRBD1 (5 bases). V gave up 2 bases and J gave up 7 bases, with 15 bases separating them. CDR3 size: 15 residues. Germline V gene data show CDR1 as LNHDA and CDR2 as SQIVND (reference sequence). The CDR3 loop is CASSILLGVGNEQFF. Here the CDR3 DNA reads TGTGCCAGTAGTATACTCTTAGGGGTTGGGAATGAGCAGTTCTTC.

V is TRBV5-6 and J is TRBJ2-7; TRBD2 matches at 10 bases. CDR1 is SGHDT and CDR2 is YYEEEE in the germline V gene. This CDR3 has 15 residues. J was trimmed by 2 bases and V by 0 bases; bases with no gene match: 2. In DNA, the CDR3 is TGTGCCAGCAGCTTGGGGACTAGCGGAACCTACGAGCAGTACTTC. Protein product: CASSLGTSGTYEQYF.